The 25 T cell receptor beta chains given below trace back to one sample, sequenced in a study of cytomegalovirus exposure and HLA in healthy donors. PCR amplification relied on 60 Vbeta primers (plus 13 Jbeta primers). TCRdb's copy holds only in-frame clones and misses some; the assay was immunoSEQ multiplex PCR. The sample lists 200,000 or so clones; approximately 88% were seen once. Input material: PBMCs. All receptors come from a boy aged 10-17 years in good health and CMV-seronegative.

V and J are TRBV30 and TRBJ1-4; D remains ambiguous. The V end lost 4 bases, the J end lost 5 bases, and 11 bases lay between the germline ends. Germline CDR1 reads GTSNPN; CDR2 reads SVGIG (reference sequence). This CDR3 contains 13 residues. The CDR3, as DNA: TGTGCCTGGACGCAGGTCCCCAATGAAAAACTGTTTTTT. It translates to CAWTQVPNEKLFF.

The chain couples TRBV10-3 to TRBJ2-6; D is unresolved. The CDR3 consists of 14 residues. Germline V CDR1 and CDR2: ENHRY, SYGVKD. V dropped 4 bases and J dropped 2 bases, with 6 bases sitting between them. CDR3 nucleotides: TGTGCCATCAGTGGGGCCCCTGGGGCCAACGTCCTGACTTTC. It yields the protein CAISGAPGANVLTF.

This sequence joins TRBV10-3 and TRBJ2-5, with 10 bases aligning to TRBD1. CDR3 size: 14 residues. With V trimmed by 5 bases and J by 2 bases, 2 bases remained unmatched. Germline loops: CDR1 ENHRY, CDR2 SYGVKD. The CDR3 region has the DNA TGTGCCATCAGTCCGGGACAGGGGCAAGAGACCCAGTACTTC. Translated, it gives CAISPGQGQETQYF.

This clone was picked up one time. CDR3 sequence: CSYLGNTEAFF. Here the CDR3 DNA reads TGCAGTTACCTAGGGAACACTGAAGCTTTCTTT. This chain connects TRBV20-1 to TRBJ1-1; no clear D. Trimming pared 8 bases from V and 1 base from J, leaving 8 bases between. The CDR3 is 11 amino acids. CDR1 is DFQATT and CDR2 is SNEGSKA in the germline V gene (reference sequence).

The V call is TRBV5-6, the J call TRBJ2-7; 9 nucleotides align to TRBD1. CDR3 length: 15 residues. Germline V gene sequence: CDR1 SGHDT, CDR2 YYEEEE. V lost 4 bases and J lost 7; bases outside the gene matches: 12. CDR3 region: CASSDFPGQGREQYF. The DNA for the CDR3 is TGTGCCAGCAGCGACTTTCCGGGACAGGGTCGGGAGCAGTACTTC.

V gene TRBV5-4 combines with J gene TRBJ2-7, with D perhaps matching TRBD2 (7 bases). Germline values: CDR1 SGHNT, CDR2 YYREEE (reference sequence). Trimming shortened V by 0 bases and J by 5 bases, and 12 bases separated the two germline ends. The CDR3 covers 14 residues. CDR3 sequence: CASSLAGRGDEQYF. Here the CDR3 DNA reads TGTGCCAGCAGCTTGGCGGGGAGGGGGGACGAGCAGTACTTC.

The chain links TRBV30 to TRBJ1-1; 7 positions match TRBD1. The CDR3 spans 12 residues. The germline V gene has CDR1 GTSNPN and CDR2 SVGIG (reference sequence). V lost 4 bases to trimming and J lost 5 bases; unmatched junction nucleotides: 4. The CDR3 is CAWTNRGTEAFF. CDR3 nucleotide sequence: TGTGCCTGGACAAACAGGGGAACTGAAGCTTTCTTT.

As DNA, the CDR3 is TGTGCCAGCCGAGGCGGCGGTAATCAGCCCCAGCATTTT. It encodes CASRGGGNQPQHF. This chain links TRBV6-6 with TRBJ1-5; D is unclear. V was clipped by 8 bases and J by 4 bases, with 12 bases between them. This CDR3 has 13 amino acids. Germline CDR1 MNHNY, CDR2 SVGAGI (reference sequence).

The chain carries TRBV30 and TRBJ1-4; D might be TRBD1 (5 bases). In germline, CDR1 is GTSNPN, CDR2 SVGIG (reference sequence). There are 13 residues in the CDR3. Trimming took 3 bases from V and 6 from J, leaving 11 bases between them. CDR3 region: CAWREGHDEKLFF. In DNA form, the CDR3 reads TGTGCCTGGAGGGAGGGGCACGATGAAAAACTGTTTTTT.

The chain carries TRBV2 and TRBJ2-3, with 7 bases matching TRBD1. Germline V lookup: CDR1 SNHLY, CDR2 FYNNEI. V shed 5 bases and J 0 bases; nucleotides not matched to a gene: 2. This CDR3 is 14 amino acids long. The CDR3 is CASSTGQSTDTQYF. DNA for the CDR3: TGTGCCAGCAGTACGGGACAGAGCACAGATACGCAGTATTTT.

The V and J genes are TRBV6-6 and TRBJ2-1; 9 bases agree with TRBD2. The germline CDR1 and CDR2 sequences are MNHNY and SVGAGI (reference sequence). This CDR3 comprises 13 residues. The V gene end was trimmed by 8 bases and the J gene end by 5 bases; junction bases not matched to a gene: 4. The CDR3 DNA follows: TGTGCCAGCTCACTAGCGGGTAACAATGAGCAGTTCTTC. As protein: CASSLAGNNEQFF.

The count of this clone is one. The V gene is TRBV10-1, the J gene TRBJ2-1; no firm D call. The CDR3 sequence is 16 residues long. The V end was cut by 5 bases, the J end by 2 bases, with 16 bases between. Germline values: CDR1 WNHNN, CDR2 SYGVQD (reference sequence). CDR3 loop: CASSWSNSPAYNEQFF. The CDR3 DNA reads as TGCGCCAGCAGTTGGTCTAATTCCCCGGCCTACAATGAGCAGTTCTTC.

This CDR3 reads CASKEGSPLHF. DNA of the CDR3: TGTGCCAGCAAGGAGGGTTCACCCCTCCACTTT. The V and J genes are TRBV2 and TRBJ1-6; D call uncertain. The germline V gene has CDR1 SNHLY and CDR2 FYNNEI. The CDR3 contains 11 residues. Trimming pared 7 bases from V and 9 bases from J, leaving 7 bases between.

J is TRBJ1-3 and V is TRBV5-1; 10 bases line up with TRBD1. This CDR3 is built from 17 residues. J lost 0 bases, V lost 6 bases, and 9 bases had no gene match. Per germline, CDR1 SGHRS and CDR2 YFSETQ. The CDR3 sequence is CASTRTGGASSGNTIYF. The CDR3 nucleotides are TGCGCCAGCACACGGACAGGGGGGGCATCCTCTGGAAACACCATATATTTT.

The chain couples TRBV30 to TRBJ1-2, with D possibly TRBD1 on 5 matching bases. Per the germline V gene, CDR1 is GTSNPN and CDR2 is SVGIG (reference sequence). The CDR3 loop spans 12 amino acids. Trimming left V 1 base short and J 2 bases short, with 5 bases between. CDR3 nucleotide sequence: TGTGCCTGGAGTGCAGGGAACTATGGCTACACCTTC. Its translation: CAWSAGNYGYTF.

The chain has TRBV27 and TRBJ1-1; tentatively, D is TRBD1 (6 bases). Germline CDR1 MNHEY, CDR2 SMNVEV (reference sequence). Trimming removed 3 bases at V and 6 bases at J, with 17 bases between. The CDR3 runs 15 residues. The CDR3 sequence is CASSFAPDRFPEAFF. DNA of the CDR3: TGTGCCAGCAGTTTTGCCCCGGACAGATTCCCTGAAGCTTTCTTT.

This chain connects TRBV28 to TRBJ1-1; 8 bases map to TRBD1. Germline V CDR1 and CDR2: MDHEN, SYDVKM. This CDR3 is built from 16 residues. V lost 2 bases and J lost 4; bases outside the gene matches: 9. The CDR3 sequence: CASSLHSKGQGTEAFF. The DNA for the CDR3 is TGTGCCAGCAGTTTACACTCCAAAGGACAGGGCACTGAAGCTTTCTTT.

This sequence joins TRBV5-1 and TRBJ1-1, with D maybe TRBD1 (6 bases). Germline CDR1 is SGHRS and CDR2 is YFSETQ. This CDR3 is built from 15 residues. The V and J ends lost 0 bases and 5 bases respectively, with 14 bases between them. The CDR3 nucleotides read TGCGCCAGCAGCTTGGACGTCGGGGGGCTGACTGAAGCTTTCTTT. Protein product: CASSLDVGGLTEAFF.

The chain uses TRBV28 and TRBJ2-1, with 8 bases fitting TRBD2. The germline V gene encodes CDR1 MDHEN and CDR2 SYDVKM. The J segment lost 8 bases and the V segment lost 2 bases, leaving 2 bases of the junction unmatched. This CDR3 contains 13 residues. The CDR3 reads CASSLSGSYEQFF. The CDR3 DNA is TGTGCCAGCAGTTTAAGCGGGAGCTATGAGCAGTTCTTC.

The rearrangement joins TRBV6-6 to TRBJ2-7; D is unclear. This CDR3 region has 15 residues. The ends were cut back, 3 bases at V and 6 bases at J, with 18 bases in the middle. Germline V gene data show CDR1 as MNHNY and CDR2 as SVGAGI (reference sequence). The CDR3 loop is CASSYVQKVVAEQYF. The CDR3 bases are TGTGCCAGCAGTTATGTACAGAAGGTAGTCGCCGAGCAGTACTTC.

Details on this clone: Other DNA sequences within the sample encode an identical CDR3. CDR3 region: CASSFSGSSTDTQYF. The CDR3 region has the DNA TGTGCCAGCAGCTTTTCAGGTTCTAGCACAGATACGCAGTATTTT. V and J are TRBV7-9 and TRBJ2-3; no reliable D call. V lost 3 bases and J lost 0, with 10 bases in between. Germline CDR1 is SEHNR and CDR2 is FQNEAQ (reference sequence). This CDR3 is built from 15 residues.

The rearrangement joins TRBV19 to TRBJ1-1; possible D gene TRBD1, 6 bases. Germline CDR1 reads LNHDA; CDR2 reads SQIVND (reference sequence). V gave up 3 bases and J gave up 4 bases, with 15 bases separating them. The CDR3 runs to 15 residues. CDR3 sequence: CASSIPQGLSTEAFF. In DNA, the CDR3 is TGTGCCAGTAGTATCCCCCAGGGGCTGAGCACTGAAGCTTTCTTT.

The V call is TRBV7-9, the J call TRBJ1-5; 9 bases line up with TRBD1. The CDR3 has 14 amino acids. Germline CDR1 and CDR2: SEHNR and FQNEAQ (reference sequence). The junction had 6 bases not matched to a gene; V was cut back by 5 bases and J by 7 bases. In nucleotides, the CDR3 is TGTGCCAGCAGCGATACAGGGGGCAGGCAGCCCCAGCATTTT. Encoded protein: CASSDTGGRQPQHF. The full variable domain, completed using reference TRBV7-9 and TRBJ1-5, is DTGVSQNPRHKITKRGQNVTFRCDPISEHNRLYWYRQTLGQGPEFLTYFQNEAQLEKSRLLSDRFSAERPKGSFSTLEIQRTEQGDSAMYLCASSDTGGRQPQHFGDGTRLSIL.

CDR3 in DNA: TGTGCCAGCAGAACCATCCGGGACAGGGGTAGAAACACCATATATTTT. This sequence encodes CASRTIRDRGRNTIYF. This rearrangement joins TRBV11-3 to TRBJ1-3; 10 nucleotides line up with TRBD1. Trimming at V came to 6 bases and at J to 5 bases, leaving 10 bases not matched to a gene. The CDR3 extends over 16 amino acids. CDR1 is SGHNT and CDR2 is YENEEA in the germline V gene. Full variable domain (outside the CDR3, taken from reference TRBV11-3 and TRBJ1-3): EAGVVQSPRYKIIEKKQPVAFWCNPISGHNTLYWYLQNLGQGPELLIRYENEEAVDDSQLPKDRFSAERLKGVDSTLKIQPAELGDSAVYLCASRTIRDRGRNTIYFGEGSWLTVV.

This chain uses TRBV6-1 with TRBJ2-3; 11 nucleotides agree with TRBD2. The CDR3 is made up of 16 amino acids. Germline loops: CDR1 MNHNS, CDR2 SASEGT. The ends lost 4 bases at V and 0 bases at J; junction bases unmatched: 3. The CDR3 loop is CASSARTSGSTDTQYF. The CDR3 DNA follows: TGTGCCAGCAGTGCAAGGACTAGCGGGAGCACAGATACGCAGTATTTT.